This TCR beta chain is drawn from a study of spatial heterogeneity in lung cancer. This clonotype has a handful of counts. As for time point: blood at routine non-recurrence follow-up after resection. The CDR3 is 14 amino acids. Trimming removed 4 bases at V and 0 bases at J, with 7 bases between. The germline V gene has CDR1 LGHDT and CDR2 YNNKEL (reference sequence). TCRdb processed the 5' RACE reads anew with MiXCR; each CDR3 protein has one entry. The repertoire holds tens of thousands of distinct CDR3 sequences, with roughly a fifth as singletons. The gene calls are TRBV3-1 and TRBJ2-4; D call uncertain. The clonotype was recovered from a male donor with early-stage non-small cell lung cancer. Sequencing was performed on PBMCs, taken at follow-up. Here the CDR3 reads CASSPHAAKNIQYF. The CDR3 DNA is TGTGCCAGCAGCCCCCATGCAGCCAAAAACATTCAGTACTTC. Full variable domain (remainder filled in from reference TRBV3-1 and TRBJ2-4): DTAVSQTPKYLVTQMGNDKSIKCEQNLGHDTMYWYKQDSKKFLKIMFSYNNKELIINETVPNRFSPKSPDKAHLNLHINSLELGDSAVYFCASSPHAAKNIQYFGAGTRLSVL.